One and the same sample provided the 30 T cell receptor beta chains below, sequenced in a study of a mutant IDH1 vaccine in newly diagnosed glioma. The data were produced by immunoSEQ multiplex PCR, yet TCRdb's version contains in-frame clones alone and is incomplete. The repertoire holds some 48,000 clones, about 79% seen once, with 9% to 15% in the top ten. Their specific antigens are unknown. Time point described: week 35, safety follow-up. In the vaccine, a single dose held 300 ug of the mutant IDH1 20-mer peptide, along with topical imiquimod. Sequenced material: PBMCs, taken from a glioma patient whose treatment included an IDH1 peptide vaccine. Receptors were obtained from a man aged 35 to 55 with glioma.

A few counts support this clone. J is TRBJ1-1 and V is TRBV29-1; D not certain. The CDR3 is made up of 13 amino acids. The germline gives CDR1 SQVTM, CDR2 ANQGSEA. The V end was cut by 0 bases, the J end by 8 bases, with 13 bases between. The CDR3 DNA reads TGCAGCGTTGAAGATCCAGCAGCTACCGAAGCTTTCTTT. This translates into CSVEDPAATEAFF.

The chain combines TRBV27 with TRBJ2-7; D is tentatively TRBD1 or TRBD2 (6 bases each). CDR1 MNHEY and CDR2 SMNVEV come from the germline V gene (reference sequence). CDR3 length: 12 residues. Trimming shortened V by 3 bases and J by 5 bases, and 8 bases separated the two germline ends. CDR3: CASSFRGHEQYF. CDR3 nucleotide sequence: TGTGCCAGCAGTTTCCGGGGGCACGAGCAGTACTTC.

The chain is built from TRBV9 and TRBJ1-1, with D unresolved. Trimming stripped 5 bases from V and 1 base from J, with 12 bases between. Germline CDR1 SGDLS, CDR2 YYNGEE. The CDR3 runs 14 residues. In nucleotides, the CDR3 is TGTGCCAGCAGTTTACGACGGAGGAACACTGAAGCTTTCTTT. Translated, it gives CASSLRRRNTEAFF.

The chain employs TRBV7-9 and TRBJ1-2, with no clear D. Germline CDR1 reads SEHNR; CDR2 reads FQNEAQ (reference sequence). The CDR3 consists of 14 residues. Trimming pared 2 bases from V and 6 bases from J, leaving 13 bases between. In DNA form, the CDR3 reads TGTGCCAGCAGCTTATCCTCCGACACGCATGGCTACACCTTC. Translated, it gives CASSLSSDTHGYTF.

V gene TRBV28 combines with J gene TRBJ1-5; D gene ambiguous. The CDR3 extends over 13 amino acids. CDR1 and CDR2 (germline): MDHEN, SYDVKM. The V gene lost 5 bases and the J gene lost 3 bases, with 8 bases spanning the gap. The DNA for the CDR3 is TGTGCCAGCAGTCGACCGTACAATCAGCCCCAGCATTTT. Its translation is CASSRPYNQPQHF.

V and J are TRBV5-4 and TRBJ2-6, with no clear D. Trimming took off 0 bases at V and 4 bases at J, with 11 bases between the two ends. In germline, CDR1 is SGHNT, CDR2 YYREEE (reference sequence). This CDR3 region has 16 residues. Here the CDR3 reads CASSLGLSPGANVLTF. In DNA, the CDR3 is TGTGCCAGCAGCTTGGGGCTATCGCCCGGGGCCAACGTCCTGACTTTC.

The V call is TRBV7-2, the J call TRBJ2-3, with unresolved D. This CDR3 comprises 14 residues. Germline V gene data show CDR1 as SGHTA and CDR2 as FQGNSA. Trimming cost V 1 base and J 3 bases, with 8 bases left between them. CDR3 coding DNA: TGTGCCAGCAGCTTAGTATGGGCTACAGATACGCAGTATTTT. Translated, it gives CASSLVWATDTQYF.

This clone was seen a single time. This rearrangement joins TRBV2 to TRBJ1-4; 11 nucleotides line up with TRBD1. The CDR3 sequence is 16 residues long. The trim removed 7 bases at V and 8 bases at J, leaving 12 bases unmatched. CDR1 and CDR2 (germline): SNHLY, FYNNEI. CDR3 nucleotide sequence: TGTGCCAGCACCGGGACAGGGGGATTTGTGGACGAAAAACTGTTTTTT. Translated, it gives CASTGTGGFVDEKLFF.

V and J are TRBV5-4 and TRBJ2-7, with unresolved D. Deletions cut 0 bases from V and 5 bases from J, with 6 bases between. The germline CDR1 and CDR2 sequences are SGHNT and YYREEE (reference sequence). This CDR3 is 12 amino acids long. The CDR3 DNA is TGTGCCAGCAGCTTGGGGGCAGACGAGCAGTACGTC. This gives the protein CASSLGADEQYV.

This chain uses TRBV19 with TRBJ1-1, with D tentatively TRBD1 (5 bases). The germline V and J ends were trimmed by 5 bases and 1 base, with 8 bases remaining between them. Per germline, CDR1 LNHDA and CDR2 SQIVND (reference sequence). CDR3 length equals 13 residues. The CDR3 DNA sequence: TGTGCCAGTAGTTTCGGGACGAACACTGAAGCTTTCTTT. The encoded protein is CASSFGTNTEAFF.

The chain recombines TRBV27 with TRBJ2-1; D remains unclear. The CDR3 is 12 residues long. Germline lookup yields CDR1 MNHEY and CDR2 SMNVEV (reference sequence). V was shortened by 4 bases and J by 6 bases, with 7 bases between the two germline ends. The DNA for the CDR3 is TGTGCCAGCAGTTCCCCGTTCAATGAGCAGTTCTTC. As protein: CASSSPFNEQFF.

The genes are TRBV18 and TRBJ2-2; maybe TRBD2 (5 bases). CDR3 length: 18 amino acids. The germline V and J ends were trimmed by 3 bases and 7 bases, with 24 bases remaining between them. CDR1 is KGHSH and CDR2 is LQKENI in the germline V gene. DNA for the CDR3: TGTGCCAGCTCACCCCTGCCAATCCGGGCCCCAGGACTCGGGGAGCTGTTTTTT. Its protein product is CASSPLPIRAPGLGELFF.

The chain has TRBV19 and TRBJ1-3; TRBD1 aligns across 9 bases. The CDR3 covers 16 residues. Germline loops: CDR1 LNHDA, CDR2 SQIVND (reference sequence). Losses at the gene ends were 7 bases for V and 1 base for J; bases not matched to a gene: 8. The CDR3 region has the DNA TGTGCCAGTACTCCTGGACAGGGGCATTCTGGAAACACCATATATTTT. Protein sequence: CASTPGQGHSGNTIYF.

This clone occurred once. The chain joins TRBV15 to TRBJ1-2; D perhaps matches TRBD1 (6 bases). The CDR3 is 16 amino acids. CDR1 LNHNV and CDR2 YYDKDF come from the germline V gene (reference sequence). V lost 1 base and J 3 bases, leaving 15 bases between the germline ends. This CDR3 reads CATSRVGQSNDYGYTF. CDR3 nucleotides: TGTGCCACCAGCAGAGTAGGACAGTCGAATGACTATGGCTACACCTTC.

This sequence joins TRBV29-1 and TRBJ1-5; D may be TRBD1 (5 bases). The germline CDR1 and CDR2 sequences are SQVTM and ANQGSEA. This CDR3 comprises 15 residues. V lost 0 bases and J 6 bases, leaving 15 bases between the germline ends. The CDR3 region has the DNA TGCAGCGTTGAAGATGCAGGAGGGGAAGGTCAGCCCCAGCATTTT. Translation gives CSVEDAGGEGQPQHF.

The rearrangement uses TRBV5-1 and TRBJ1-2, with D unresolved. The V and J ends lost 0 bases and 0 bases respectively, with 12 bases between them. Germline CDR1 SGHRS, CDR2 YFSETQ. CDR3 length: 16 residues. This chain's CDR3 is CASSLGRTATNYGYTF. CDR3 coding DNA: TGCGCCAGCAGCTTGGGTAGGACTGCGACTAACTATGGCTACACCTTC.

V is TRBV25-1 and J is TRBJ1-1; no clear D gene. The CDR3 is 11 amino acids. Between the trimmed V and J ends, which lost 4 bases and 11 bases, there was a span of 11 bases. Germline-derived CDR1 and CDR2 are MGHDK and SYGVNS. CDR3 sequence: CASSAPGRAFF. The CDR3, as DNA: TGTGCCAGCAGTGCTCCCGGCAGGGCTTTCTTT.

The gene calls are TRBV27 and TRBJ2-3; TRBD2 might be the D (7 bases). The germline V gene encodes CDR1 MNHEY and CDR2 SMNVEV (reference sequence). V lost 5 bases and J 0 bases, leaving 15 bases between the germline ends. There are 16 residues in the CDR3. This CDR3 reads CASSPWEGQSTDTQYF. In nucleotides, the CDR3 is TGTGCCAGCAGTCCTTGGGAGGGACAAAGCACAGATACGCAGTATTTT.

This clone is termed medium-sized (0.01 to 0.1%). DNA of the CDR3: TGTGCCAGCAGCACCGGGCCTAGCTCGCGGTCCGAGCTGTTTTTT. The encoded protein is CASSTGPSSRSELFF. The genes are TRBV7-2 and TRBJ2-2; a weak D match, TRBD2 (5 bases). The CDR3 covers 15 residues. Germline CDR1 SGHTA, CDR2 FQGNSA. Trimming pared 5 bases from V and 11 bases from J, leaving 21 bases between.

This clone was observed a few times. The J gene is TRBJ2-7, the V gene TRBV6-6, with D hard to call. Germline V gene data show CDR1 as MNHNY and CDR2 as SVGAGI (reference sequence). CDR3 length equals 12 residues. Trimming removed 8 bases from V and 2 bases from J, with 10 bases in between. Here the CDR3 DNA reads TGTGCCAGCTCTGGAGCGCCCTACGAGCAGTACGTC. Translated: CASSGAPYEQYV.

The V call is TRBV7-2, the J call TRBJ1-1; tentative D call: TRBD1 (5 bases). The CDR3 spans 13 residues. Germline values: CDR1 SGHTA, CDR2 FQGNSA. The germline V and J ends were trimmed by 3 bases and 1 base, with 6 bases remaining between them. Written as DNA, the CDR3 is TGTGCCAGCAGCTTTCAGGGGAACACTGAAGCTTTCTTT. The encoded protein is CASSFQGNTEAFF.

This clone appeared a few times. In DNA form, the CDR3 reads TGTGCCAGCAGCCCAGGGGGCGGCCTCACCCTCACCTATGGCTACACCTTC. It is translated as CASSPGGGLTLTYGYTF. The chain has TRBV11-2 and TRBJ1-2; 8 bases align to TRBD1. Looked up from germline, CDR1 is SGHAT and CDR2 is FQNNGV. The CDR3 extends over 17 amino acids. V lost 5 bases and J lost 4; bases outside the gene matches: 15.

The rearrangement uses TRBV5-1 and TRBJ1-4; D is undetermined. V was trimmed by 0 bases and J by 6 bases, leaving 12 bases between them. Looked up from germline, CDR1 is SGHRS and CDR2 is YFSETQ. The CDR3 runs 15 residues. CDR3 loop: CASSLAGGNDEKLFF. In DNA form, the CDR3 reads TGCGCCAGCAGCTTGGCGGGAGGAAATGATGAAAAACTGTTTTTT.

Within the sample, this clone is medium-sized. V gene TRBV19 combines with J gene TRBJ1-5, with D hard to call. Germline lookup yields CDR1 LNHDA and CDR2 SQIVND (reference sequence). The V and J ends lost 2 bases and 3 bases respectively, with 14 bases between them. The CDR3 has 16 amino acids. The CDR3 sequence: CASSIWWRNHNQPQHF. CDR3 DNA: TGTGCCAGTAGTATATGGTGGAGAAATCACAATCAGCCCCAGCATTTT.

CDR3 sequence reads: CASSRWEDGYNEQFF. The CDR3 DNA reads TGTGCCAGCAGCCGCTGGGAGGACGGATACAATGAGCAGTTCTTC. The chain employs TRBV6-4 and TRBJ2-1, with D perhaps TRBD2 (6 bases). The CDR3 is 15 residues long. V lost 6 bases to trimming and J lost 4 bases, with 16 bases between them. In germline, CDR1 is MRHNA, CDR2 SNTAGT.

The CDR3 nucleotides are TGTGCCAGCAGTACCCAGGGGGCGCGGACTGAAGCTTTCTTT. This sequence encodes CASSTQGARTEAFF. The chain joins TRBV6-5 to TRBJ1-1; 8 bases are a match to TRBD1. CDR1 and CDR2 (germline): MNHEY, SVGAGI. There are 14 residues in the CDR3. Trimming removed 5 bases from V and 5 bases from J; junction bases left unmatched: 7.

The V gene is TRBV5-1, the J gene TRBJ2-5, with 7 bases identical to TRBD2. Trimming at V came to 4 bases and at J to 9 bases, leaving 12 bases not matched to a gene. The CDR3 loop spans 14 amino acids. The germline V gene has CDR1 SGHRS and CDR2 YFSETQ. The CDR3 loop reads CASSKGGSIPSQYF. The CDR3 DNA reads TGCGCCAGCAGCAAGGGAGGGTCCATCCCCTCCCAGTACTTC.

The chain couples TRBV7-2 to TRBJ1-5, with D perhaps TRBD1 (5 bases). The CDR3 has 16 residues. Germline assignment: CDR1 SGHTA and CDR2 FQGNSA. Trimming removed 2 bases from V and 7 bases from J, with 18 bases in between. The CDR3 region has the DNA TGTGCCAGCAGCTTACGGGGGGGTGAGGGAGGGCAGCCCCAGCATTTT. Protein product: CASSLRGGEGGQPQHF.

V and J are TRBV5-1 and TRBJ1-2; no clear D gene. This CDR3 comprises 14 residues. V lost 0 bases and J lost 2, with 8 bases in between. Germline V gene lookup returns CDR1 SGHRS and CDR2 YFSETQ. CDR3 amino acids: CASSLGQVNYGYTF. The CDR3 DNA reads TGCGCCAGCAGCTTGGGCCAGGTGAACTATGGCTACACCTTC.

This chain connects TRBV5-1 to TRBJ2-1; TRBD1 matches 10 bases. The CDR3 totals 14 residues. Germline CDR1 is SGHRS and CDR2 is YFSETQ. V gave up 4 bases and J gave up 4 bases; unmatched junction bases: 2. Here the CDR3 DNA reads TGCGCCAGCAGCGTGGACAGGGGGTACAATGAGCAGTTCTTC. It specifies CASSVDRGYNEQFF.